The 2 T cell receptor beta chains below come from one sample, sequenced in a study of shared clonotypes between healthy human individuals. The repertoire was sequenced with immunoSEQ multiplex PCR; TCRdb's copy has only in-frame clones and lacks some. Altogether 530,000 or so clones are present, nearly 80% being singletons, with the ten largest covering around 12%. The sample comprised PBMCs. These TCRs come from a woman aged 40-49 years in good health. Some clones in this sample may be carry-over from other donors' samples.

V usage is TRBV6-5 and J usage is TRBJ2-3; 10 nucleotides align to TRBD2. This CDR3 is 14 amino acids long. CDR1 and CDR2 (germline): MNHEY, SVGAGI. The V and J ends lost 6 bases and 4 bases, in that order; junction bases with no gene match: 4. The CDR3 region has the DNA TGTGCCAGCAGCCCGGGACTAGCGTCAGATACGCAGTATTTT. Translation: CASSPGLASDTQYF.

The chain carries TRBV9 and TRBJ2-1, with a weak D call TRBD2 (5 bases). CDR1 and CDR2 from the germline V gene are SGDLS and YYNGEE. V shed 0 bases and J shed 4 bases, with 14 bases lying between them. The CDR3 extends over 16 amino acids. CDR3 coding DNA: TGTGCCAGCAGCGTAGACGGCGGACGGACTTACAATGAGCAGTTCTTC. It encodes CASSVDGGRTYNEQFF.